One and the same sample provided the 3 T cell receptor beta chains below, sequenced in a study of cytomegalovirus exposure and HLA in healthy donors (dated by TCRdb to 2016 to 2017). Library preparation was by the immunoSEQ multiplex PCR assay. The multiplex PCR relied on a mix of 60 forward primers for TCR Vbeta segments and 13 reverse primers for TCR Jbeta segments. The table was pulled from immuneACCESS by TCRdb, which kept in-frame rearrangements only. Such tables lose some clones; where checked, under half of the loss comes from unresolved V genes, and the rest has no known cause. The sample table lists 210,000 or so clones, over 65% of them with a count of one. Less than 3.5% of the sample is in the top ten clones. The material sequenced was PBMCs. The receptors stem from a woman aged 55-69 years in good health and CMV-seropositive.

This chain links TRBV11-2 with TRBJ2-6; no clear D gene. The CDR3 runs to 16 residues. Germline-derived CDR1 and CDR2 are SGHAT and FQNNGV. Trimming stripped 5 bases from V and 0 bases from J, with 11 bases between. CDR3 in DNA: TGTGCCAGCAGCCGGGTCTTGTCCTCTGGGGCCAACGTCCTGACTTTC. This codes for CASSRVLSSGANVLTF.

This clone was recorded once. The chain has TRBV5-1 and TRBJ2-7, with TRBD1 matching 9 bases. The CDR3 totals 16 residues. After removal of 3 bases from V and 6 bases from J, the junction contained 13 bases not matched to a gene. Per germline, CDR1 SGHRS and CDR2 YFSETQ. DNA of the CDR3: TGCGCCAGCAGCTCAGAACCTCCGGGACAGGGCCCCGAGCAGTACTTC. It specifies CASSSEPPGQGPEQYF.

The chain links TRBV19 to TRBJ1-1; D is perhaps TRBD1 (5 bases). Per the germline V gene, CDR1 is LNHDA and CDR2 is SQIVND (reference sequence). V was shortened by 1 base and J by 3 bases, with 12 bases between the two germline ends. The CDR3 extends over 15 amino acids. The CDR3, as DNA: TGTGCCAGTAGTATAGGAACGGGGGTGTACACTGAAGCTTTCTTT. This encodes CASSIGTGVYTEAFF. The full variable domain, with the rest looked up from reference TRBV19 and TRBJ1-1, is DGGITQSPKYLFRKEGQNVTLSCEQNLNHDAMYWYRQDPGQGLRLIYYSQIVNDFQKGDIAEGYSVSREKKESFPLTVTSAQKNPTAFYLCASSIGTGVYTEAFFGQGTRLTVV.